The entry that follows covers one TCR beta chain sequence. In germline, CDR1 is MNHEY, CDR2 SVGEGT. CDR3 length: 14 residues. V was pared by 6 bases and J by 7 bases, with 7 bases of the junction left unmatched. This record comes from a study of blood T cell repertoires in COVID-19. Profiled with immunoSEQ multiplex PCR; TCRdb holds only in-frame clones, not every one. This sample has about 240,000 clones, with 70% to 90% found just once. The rearrangement uses TRBV6-2 or TRBV6-3 and TRBJ1-5, with 9 positions matching TRBD1. Sequencing used peripheral blood. The clonotype originates from a man aged 50 or older with COVID-19, enrolled during active disease. CDR3 in DNA: TGTGCCAGCAGCAAAACAGGGGGCCGGCAGCCCCAGCATTTT. The encoded protein is CASSKTGGRQPQHF.